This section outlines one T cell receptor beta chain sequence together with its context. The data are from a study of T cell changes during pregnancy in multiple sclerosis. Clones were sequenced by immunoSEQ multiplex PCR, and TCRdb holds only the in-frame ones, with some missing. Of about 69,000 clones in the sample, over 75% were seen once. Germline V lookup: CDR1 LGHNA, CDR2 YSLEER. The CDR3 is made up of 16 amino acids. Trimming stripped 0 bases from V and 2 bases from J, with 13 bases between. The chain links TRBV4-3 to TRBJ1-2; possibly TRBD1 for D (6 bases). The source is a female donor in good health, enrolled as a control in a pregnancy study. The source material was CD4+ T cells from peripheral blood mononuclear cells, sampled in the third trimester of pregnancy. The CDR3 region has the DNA TGCGCCAGCAGCCAAGAATCGTGGCAGGGGAACTATGGCTACACCTTC. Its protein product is CASSQESWQGNYGYTF.